The sample holds a few counts of the clone carrying this T cell receptor (beta chain). Its specificity is unknown. From the 5' RACE reads, TCRdb called clonotypes with MiXCR, one entry per CDR3 protein. This sample has approximately 210,000 distinct CDR3 sequences, with more than 15% found just once. These data originate in a study of identical twins. Findings of the study overall: Zero-insertion findings could be partly confounded by invariant cells (MAIT and iNKT cells).

Healthy Caucasians were all of the donors. V lost 5 bases and J lost 8, with 13 bases in between. The CDR3 length is 13 residues. Germline V gene data show CDR1 as SGHTA and CDR2 as FQGNSA. These data also formed part of another study, on T cells expressing NK-cell markers. Per that paper: The TCR beta repertoires were obtained from sorted CD3+CD56+NKG2C+, CD3+CD56+NKG2C- and CD3+CD56-NKG2C+ T cells.

Material for sequencing was CD8+ T cells sorted from blood. The chain is built from TRBV7-2 and TRBJ2-1, with D unclear. This receptor was taken from a woman between 18 and 29 years old in good health. CDR3 DNA sequence: TGTGCCAGCAGCCCACCCCTAGTCGATGAGCAGTTCTTC. It is translated as CASSPPLVDEQFF.